The source of this T cell receptor (beta chain) is a study of vaccination and CD4 T cells after COVID-19. The treatment: approximately 11-day PBMC culture with coronavirus spike peptide pools or control peptides (ViraFEST assay). V lost 6 bases to trimming and J lost 8 bases; unmatched junction nucleotides: 11. Germline CDR1 is ENHRY and CDR2 is SYGVKD. This CDR3 has 14 residues. Only a few counts were recorded for this clonotype. No antigen is known for it. Cultured CD4+ T-cell DNA underwent Oncomine TCR Beta short-read sequencing. TCRdb re-called the PCR reads through MiXCR, storing one row per CDR3 protein. Seen here are 9,500 to 14,000 distinct CDR3 sequences, roughly 47% observed once, and the top ten hold about 35%.

The sample consisted of CD4+ T cells from blood, cultured in vitro. The chain couples TRBV10-3 to TRBJ1-2, with 8 bases that match TRBD1. This TCR derives from a human donor who had recovered from COVID-19. CDR3 protein: CAISSGQVGGGYTF. CDR3 sequence (DNA): TGTGCCATCAGCTCGGGACAGGTCGGTGGGGGCTACACCTTC.